Shown below are 13 T cell receptor beta chains from a single sample sequenced in a study of T-cell reconstitution after alpha-beta-depleted transplantation in children. The TCRbeta library incorporated unique molecular identifiers. A single record per CDR3 protein comes from TCRdb applying MiXCR to the PCR reads. Here the sample spans approximately 980,000 distinct CDR3 sequences, less than 30% being singletons. The sequencing here drew on PBMCs, mostly from graft donor cells, taken 360 days after TCRalphabeta/CD19-depleted stem cell transplant. The receptors here all came from a boy under two years old who had a stem cell transplant for SCID, so the T cells may come from the graft donor.

The table lists this clonotype with a few counts. The chain couples TRBV29-1 to TRBJ2-7, with a possible D match to TRBD1 (6 bases). Germline CDR1 and CDR2: SQVTM and ANQGSEA. This CDR3 region has 15 residues. The V and J ends lost 3 bases and 2 bases respectively, with 17 bases between them. CDR3 region: CSVEELRGGTYEQYF. The CDR3 DNA reads TGCAGCGTTGAGGAGCTTCGTGGGGGCACCTACGAGCAGTACTTC.

V usage is TRBV6-2 or TRBV6-3 and J usage is TRBJ2-4, with 11 bases lining up with TRBD2. CDR1 MNHEY and CDR2 SVGEGT come from the germline V gene. CDR3 length: 15 amino acids. The trim removed 6 bases at V and 3 bases at J, leaving 4 bases unmatched. The CDR3 region has the DNA TGTGCCAGCAGCCGACTAGCGGGGCACAAAAACATTCAGTACTTC. This sequence encodes CASSRLAGHKNIQYF.

This clonotype was detected only a few times. J is TRBJ1-5 and V is TRBV10-3, with D hard to call. CDR1 is ENHRY and CDR2 is SYGVKD in the germline V gene. V shed 2 bases and J shed 2 bases, with 7 bases lying between them. CDR3 length: 14 amino acids. CDR3 residues: CAISENTGNQPQHF. In nucleotides, the CDR3 is TGTGCCATCAGTGAGAACACAGGCAATCAGCCCCAGCATTTT.

This clonotype was seen more than once but under ten times. The chain employs TRBV5-1 and TRBJ2-3, with D unclear. The germline V gene encodes CDR1 SGHRS and CDR2 YFSETQ. The CDR3 covers 15 residues. With 0 bases removed from V and 8 bases from J, the gap between germline ends came to 16 bases. The CDR3 protein is CASSLALRRSGTQYF. The CDR3 nucleotides read TGCGCCAGCAGCTTGGCTCTGAGGCGGTCGGGTACGCAGTATTTT.

CDR3 nucleotide sequence: TGTGCCAGCAGCCACCTCGGGACAGGGGTACACGAAGCTTTCTTT. This gives the protein CASSHLGTGVHEAFF. This sequence joins TRBV14 and TRBJ1-1, with TRBD1 identical over 10 bases. Losses at the gene ends were 3 bases for V and 8 bases for J; bases not matched to a gene: 9. The CDR3 totals 15 residues. In germline, CDR1 is SGHDN, CDR2 FVKESK. The whole variable domain, filled in from reference TRBV14 and TRBJ1-1, reads EAGVTQFPSHSVIEKGQTVTLRCDPISGHDNLYWYRRVMGKEIKFLLHFVKESKQDESGMPNNRFLAERTGGTYSTLKVQPAELEDSGVYFCASSHLGTGVHEAFFGQGTRLTVV.

This clonotype was counted many times. An end of the junction does not agree with germline; a read error may underlie this. The rearrangement joins TRBV5-1 to TRBJ2-1; 8 nucleotides line up with TRBD1. The CDR3 sequence is 13 residues long. Germline V lookup: CDR1 SGHRS, CDR2 YFSETQ. For the CDR3, the DNA is TGTGCCAGCAGCCCTGGACAGGGCAATGAGCAGTTCTTC. This encodes CASSPGQGNEQFF.

This clonotype has a handful of counts. V usage is TRBV4-1 and J usage is TRBJ2-1; D unresolved. Germline V gene data show CDR1 as MGHRA and CDR2 as YSYEKL. The germline V and J ends were trimmed by 4 bases and 5 bases, with 15 bases remaining between them. CDR3 length: 15 amino acids. The CDR3 region is CASSPSPGLHNEQFF. In DNA, the CDR3 is TGCGCCAGCAGCCCCAGTCCGGGCCTACACAATGAGCAGTTCTTC.

The rearrangement joins TRBV11-2 to TRBJ2-6; 7 bases match TRBD2. CDR3 size: 18 residues. J gave up 0 bases and V 5 bases, and 10 bases lay outside the gene matches. In germline, CDR1 is SGHAT, CDR2 FQNNGV. In nucleotides, the CDR3 is TGTGCCAGCAGCCGAGCCGGGACTATAGACTCTGGGGCCAACGTCCTGACTTTC. Residues: CASSRAGTIDSGANVLTF.

The chain uses TRBV20-1 and TRBJ1-4, with TRBD1 as a possible D gene (5 bases). Germline loops: CDR1 DFQATT, CDR2 SNEGSKA (reference sequence). This CDR3 is 14 amino acids long. The V gene lost 6 bases and the J gene lost 3 bases, with 14 bases spanning the gap. The CDR3 spells CSATNRDPNEKLFF. For the CDR3, the DNA is TGCAGTGCGACGAATCGGGACCCTAATGAAAAACTGTTTTTT.

The chain carries TRBV7-3 and TRBJ2-3; D unresolved. V was trimmed by 8 bases and J by 2 bases, leaving 8 bases between them. The CDR3 consists of 12 residues. Germline V gene lookup returns CDR1 SGHTA and CDR2 FQGTGA. The CDR3 nucleotides read TGTGCCAGCGGAGCGACCACAGATACGCAGTATTTT. This translates into CASGATTDTQYF.

V is TRBV11-2 and J is TRBJ2-7; TRBD2 might be the D (6 bases). The CDR3 contains 15 residues. V gave up 2 bases and J gave up 3 bases, with 14 bases separating them. The germline gives CDR1 SGHAT, CDR2 FQNNGV. CDR3 sequence (DNA): TGTGCCAGCAGCTTATTAGGTGGGGGGTACTACGAGCAGTACTTC. This codes for CASSLLGGGYYEQYF.

This clonotype was counted only a few times. V usage is TRBV5-5 and J usage is TRBJ1-1; a weak D match, TRBD1 (5 bases). The CDR3 is made up of 15 amino acids. V lost 1 base, J lost 3 bases, and 13 bases lay in between. Germline lookup yields CDR1 SGHKS and CDR2 YYEKEE (reference sequence). The CDR3 here is CASSLPGQLDTEAFF. CDR3 DNA: TGTGCCAGCAGCTTGCCGGGGCAGCTCGACACTGAAGCTTTCTTT.

This clonotype has a handful of counts. The DNA of the CDR3 is TGTGCCAGCAGTGCAGGGGCTGGGGCCAACGTCCTGACTTTC. This codes for CASSAGAGANVLTF. The chain carries TRBV7-3 and TRBJ2-6, with D possibly TRBD1 on 6 matching bases. Trimming stripped 6 bases from V and 2 bases from J, with 8 bases between. In germline, CDR1 is SGHTA, CDR2 FQGTGA. CDR3 length equals 14 residues.